The 24 T cell receptor beta chains below all came from one sample that was sequenced in a study of graft-versus-host responses after intestinal transplantation. These receptors' targets are unknown. The table came from immunoSEQ multiplex PCR; TCRdb's copy has only in-frame clones and leaves some out. The data hold about 36,000 clones, with less than 95% observed a single time. The sample consisted of unstimulated CD4+ T cells sorted from spleen or lymph node cells, taken before transplant. The receptors shown here come from a human donor who was the organ donor for an intestinal transplant.

V is TRBV29-1 and J is TRBJ1-1; no firm D call. The V gene's germline CDR1 is SQVTM and CDR2 ANQGSEA. Trimming took off 3 bases at V and 11 bases at J, with 10 bases between the two ends. CDR3 length: 10 residues. Here the CDR3 reads CSVDSGVAFF. CDR3 bases: TGCAGCGTTGACTCCGGGGTTGCTTTCTTT.

Comment on this clone: The germline gene is not matched at one end of the junction; a read error may be the cause. The gene calls are TRBV19 and TRBJ1-2; 9 bases are a match to TRBD1. CDR3 size: 15 residues. The germline CDR1 and CDR2 sequences are LNHDA and SQIVND (reference sequence). In DNA, the CDR3 is TGTGCCAGTAGTATATCACAGGGGGCCGGCTATGGCCACACCTTC. Amino acids: CASSISQGAGYGHTF.

The rearrangement links TRBV19 to TRBJ2-7; 9 nucleotides align to TRBD2. CDR1 and CDR2 (germline): LNHDA, SQIVND (reference sequence). CDR3 length: 15 residues. V lost 5 bases to trimming and J lost 0 bases; unmatched junction nucleotides: 5. CDR3 protein: CASSRLAGSSYEQYF. CDR3 sequence (DNA): TGTGCCAGTAGTCGGCTAGCGGGGAGCTCCTACGAGCAGTACTTC.

The chain combines TRBV6-6 with TRBJ1-4, with no clear D. The length of the CDR3 is 15 residues. Germline loops: CDR1 MNHNY, CDR2 SVGAGI (reference sequence). V was clipped by 2 bases and J by 7 bases, with 14 bases between them. The CDR3 loop is CASSYGRAKGEKLFF. The CDR3, as DNA: TGTGCCAGCAGTTACGGCCGGGCCAAGGGTGAAAAACTGTTTTTT.

The rearrangement links TRBV7-2 to TRBJ2-3; 8 bases are a match to TRBD2. Germline CDR1 reads SGHTA; CDR2 reads FQGNSA. The V and J ends lost 7 bases and 3 bases, in that order; junction bases with no gene match: 3. The CDR3 spans 13 residues. The CDR3 is CASNRGGTDTQYF. CDR3 DNA: TGTGCCAGCAACCGGGGGGGAACAGATACGCAGTATTTT.

The V and J genes are TRBV2 and TRBJ1-2; D remains ambiguous. V was clipped by 4 bases and J by 8 bases, with 8 bases between them. Germline assignment: CDR1 SNHLY and CDR2 FYNNEI. The CDR3 totals 11 residues. DNA of the CDR3: TGTGCCAGCAGTGTGTCCGGCGGCTACACCTTC. Its protein is CASSVSGGYTF.

The chain combines TRBV11-2 with TRBJ2-4, with D possibly being TRBD2 (5 bases). Trimming cost V 5 bases and J 2 bases, with 10 bases left between them. Germline V gives CDR1 SGHAT, CDR2 FQNNGV. The CDR3 runs to 14 residues. CDR3 sequence (DNA): TGTGCCAGCAGCCCCCTAGCCTCCAAAAACATTCAGTACTTC. Amino acid sequence: CASSPLASKNIQYF.

The J gene is TRBJ2-3, the V gene TRBV4-2; 10 bases line up with TRBD1. Germline V lookup: CDR1 LGHNA, CDR2 YNFKEQ. The CDR3 has 17 amino acids. Trimming took 1 base from V and 1 from J; bases not matched to a gene: 5. The CDR3 DNA reads TGTGCCAGCAGCCAAGTAGACAGGGGGCTTGGCACAGATACGCAGTATTTT. This sequence encodes CASSQVDRGLGTDTQYF.

This clone has a handful of counts. The chain couples TRBV6-6 to TRBJ2-5; 10 nucleotides agree with TRBD1. CDR1 is MNHNY, CDR2 SVGAGI, per germline (reference sequence). The CDR3 consists of 13 residues. With V trimmed by 6 bases and J by 7 bases, 5 bases remained unmatched. The CDR3 is CASSDRGQGTQYF. CDR3 in DNA: TGTGCCAGCAGCGACAGGGGGCAGGGGACCCAGTACTTC.

The V call is TRBV9, the J call TRBJ2-3, with TRBD2 identical over 8 bases. The V and J ends lost 3 bases and 0 bases, in that order; junction bases with no gene match: 9. The CDR3 covers 17 residues. Germline V gives CDR1 SGDLS, CDR2 YYNGEE. The CDR3 region is CASSARGGHVSTDTQYF. Written as DNA, the CDR3 is TGTGCCAGCAGCGCTCGGGGGGGCCATGTAAGCACAGATACGCAGTATTTT.

The chain joins TRBV7-9 to TRBJ2-7, with D perhaps being TRBD1 or TRBD2 (5 bases each). Germline V gives CDR1 SEHNR, CDR2 FQNEAQ (reference sequence). V lost 5 bases, J lost 2 bases, and 16 bases lay in between. There are 15 residues in the CDR3. CDR3 bases: TGTGCCAGCAGCGTCGGGGCCAGGGACGCCTACGAGCAGTACTTC. This encodes CASSVGARDAYEQYF.

The chain has TRBV7-9 and TRBJ2-2; the D gene is possibly TRBD1 (6 bases). This CDR3 has 15 residues. The germline V gene encodes CDR1 SEHNR and CDR2 FQNEAQ (reference sequence). V gave up 8 bases and J gave up 6 bases, with 19 bases separating them. The DNA for the CDR3 is TGTGCCAGCTCCCTGTGGGGGCGTTTGTCCGGGGAGCTGTTTTTT. Its translation: CASSLWGRLSGELFF.

For this clone: At one boundary the junction diverges from the germline segment, which might be a read error. The V and J genes are TRBV5-4 and TRBJ2-3; 10 nucleotides align to TRBD2. This CDR3 region has 17 residues. Per the germline V gene, CDR1 is SGHNT and CDR2 is YYREEE (reference sequence). The CDR3 loop is CASSLGILAGATDTQYF. The CDR3 region has the DNA TGTGCCAGCAGTTTGGGGATTCTAGCGGGGGCCACAGATACGCAGTATTTT.

This chain links TRBV7-9 with TRBJ2-3; TRBD2 matches 8 bases. Trimming at V came to 0 bases and at J to 4 bases, leaving 6 bases not matched to a gene. The CDR3 runs 16 residues. CDR1 is SEHNR and CDR2 is FQNEAQ in the germline V gene (reference sequence). As DNA, the CDR3 is TGTGCCAGCAGCTTAGCGCCAGCGGGGGCCTCAGATACGCAGTATTTT. It yields the protein CASSLAPAGASDTQYF.

This chain links TRBV9 with TRBJ1-1; D ambiguous. V dropped 0 bases and J dropped 1 base, with 7 bases sitting between them. The CDR3 length is 14 residues. The germline gives CDR1 SGDLS, CDR2 YYNGEE. CDR3 in amino acids: CASSVGSANTEAFF. CDR3 in DNA: TGTGCCAGCAGCGTAGGGAGTGCGAACACTGAAGCTTTCTTT.

The gene calls are TRBV29-1 and TRBJ2-1; D unclear. Trimming shortened V by 6 bases and J by 0 bases, and 9 bases separated the two germline ends. The CDR3 is made up of 13 amino acids. Germline V gene data show CDR1 as SQVTM and CDR2 as ANQGSEA. This CDR3 is CSVEKGSYNEQFF. The CDR3 coding sequence is TGCAGCGTAGAAAAGGGCTCCTACAATGAGCAGTTCTTC.

The V gene is TRBV11-2, the J gene TRBJ2-3; maybe TRBD2 (7 bases). Germline assignment: CDR1 SGHAT and CDR2 FQNNGV. V was cut by 8 bases and J by 0 bases, with 24 bases left in between. The length of the CDR3 is 18 residues. The CDR3 DNA is TGTGCCAGCGGATCCTTAAGGAGGGGGGGCCCAAGCACAGATACGCAGTATTTT. Its protein product is CASGSLRRGGPSTDTQYF.

The J gene is TRBJ2-1, the V gene TRBV10-3; perhaps TRBD2 as D (5 bases). The germline V gene encodes CDR1 ENHRY and CDR2 SYGVKD. V was shortened by 7 bases and J by 1 base, with 14 bases between the two germline ends. The CDR3 covers 15 residues. CDR3 sequence: CAITEGLHSYNEQFF. The CDR3 DNA reads as TGTGCCATCACTGAAGGACTCCATTCCTACAATGAGCAGTTCTTC.

The chain recombines TRBV29-1 with TRBJ2-4; 8 nucleotides agree with TRBD2. CDR3 length: 13 amino acids. V shed 4 bases, J shed 8 bases, and the junction held 7 bases outside the gene matches. Germline CDR1 is SQVTM and CDR2 is ANQGSEA. CDR3 nucleotides: TGCAGCGTTGGGAACGGGGGGGCGGACATTCAGTACTTC. Translating gives CSVGNGGADIQYF.

The chain links TRBV5-5 to TRBJ2-1; TRBD1 matches at 9 bases. This CDR3 spans 15 amino acids. The germline V gene has CDR1 SGHKS and CDR2 YYEKEE (reference sequence). Germline trimming cut 1 base from V and 2 bases from J; bases unmatched to any gene: 1. Here the CDR3 DNA reads TGTGCCAGCAGCTTGTGGACAGGGGCCTACAATGAGCAGTTCTTC. Residues: CASSLWTGAYNEQFF.

The chain combines TRBV4-1 with TRBJ1-2; D not resolved. CDR3 length equals 17 residues. Germline CDR1 is MGHRA and CDR2 is YSYEKL. The V end was cut by 4 bases, the J end by 1 base, with 19 bases between. This chain's CDR3 is CASSPAVLIRINYGYTF. In nucleotides, the CDR3 is TGCGCCAGCAGCCCAGCGGTCCTCATAAGGATTAACTATGGCTACACCTTC.

The rearrangement links TRBV10-3 to TRBJ2-7, with 9 bases lining up with TRBD2. This CDR3 comprises 14 residues. CDR1 and CDR2 (germline): ENHRY, SYGVKD. V lost 7 bases to trimming and J lost 0 bases; unmatched junction nucleotides: 4. The CDR3 sequence is CAIKASGASYEQYF. The CDR3 DNA sequence: TGTGCCATCAAGGCTAGCGGGGCCTCCTACGAGCAGTACTTC.

The chain joins TRBV7-3 to TRBJ2-3, with D possibly TRBD2 on 5 matching bases. V lost 3 bases to trimming and J lost 0 bases, with 7 bases between them. Germline assignment: CDR1 SGHTA and CDR2 FQGTGA. The CDR3 contains 14 residues. The CDR3 is CASSFGGSTDTQYF. In nucleotides, the CDR3 is TGTGCCAGCAGCTTTGGCGGGAGCACAGATACGCAGTATTTT.

V and J are TRBV30 and TRBJ1-1; D is possibly TRBD1 (5 bases). CDR1 and CDR2 (germline): GTSNPN, SVGIG (reference sequence). This CDR3 is built from 11 residues. Trimming shortened V by 6 bases and J by 2 bases, and 7 bases separated the two germline ends. Written as DNA, the CDR3 is TGTGCCTGTCAGGGAAACACTGAAGCTTTCTTT. Residues: CACQGNTEAFF.